This TCR beta chain stems from a study of shared clonotypes between healthy human individuals. It was into CD45RA+ naive and CD45RA-negative memory subsets that the CD4+ cells were split. Germline trimming cut 3 bases from V and 7 bases from J; bases unmatched to any gene: 12. Germline assignment: CDR1 MGHDK and CDR2 SYGVNS. CDR3 length equals 17 residues. Data came from immunoSEQ multiplex PCR; TCRdb stores just in-frame clones and leaves some out. The data show approximately 1.5 million clones, 98% seen once. The sequence was obtained from a man between 25 and 39 years old in good health. The chain uses TRBV25-1 and TRBJ2-1, with 10 bases identical to TRBD2. The sequenced sample was naive CD4+ T cells sorted from blood. Subset in this sample: CD45RA+ positively selected. The CDR3 nucleotides are TGTGCCAGCAGTGATAGGGCCCTAGCGGGAGCTTCGAATGAGCAGTTCTTC. This gives the protein CASSDRALAGASNEQFF.